Presented here are 11 T cell receptor beta chains from one specimen sequenced in a study of T cells after yellow fever vaccination. TCRdb ran MiXCR on the 5' RACE reads and lists one entry per CDR3 protein. The sample has about 340,000 distinct CDR3 sequences; 3.5% to 4.5% are singletons. Sequencing used PBMCs, obtained 5 days after the yellow fever booster vaccination. These receptors all stem from a man between 18 and 29 years old who received the YFV17D yellow fever vaccine.

This clonotype turned up a few times. The V and J genes are TRBV30 and TRBJ1-6; TRBD1 is a possible D gene (6 bases). CDR1 and CDR2 (germline): GTSNPN, SVGIG (reference sequence). The CDR3 has 15 amino acids. Deletions cut 0 bases from V and 4 bases from J, with 10 bases between. The CDR3 nucleotides read TGTGCCTGGAGTGTACGGGGGGCTTATAATTCACCCCTCCACTTT. It encodes CAWSVRGAYNSPLHF.

This clonotype has a count of ten or more. CDR3 residues: CASSLRVTGELFF. The DNA for the CDR3 is TGCGCCAGCAGCTTAAGGGTCACCGGGGAGCTGTTTTTT. This chain joins TRBV5-1 and TRBJ2-2, with no clear D. Per germline, CDR1 SGHRS and CDR2 YFSETQ. The CDR3 runs to 13 residues. V lost 2 bases and J 4 bases, leaving 6 bases between the germline ends.

This clonotype turned up a few times. J is TRBJ2-7 and V is TRBV13; the match to TRBD1 covers 8 bases. The CDR3 loop spans 14 amino acids. Germline CDR1 is PRHDT and CDR2 is FYEKMQ (reference sequence). J gave up 4 bases and V 4 bases, and 6 bases lay outside the gene matches. CDR3 nucleotides: TGTGCCAGCAGCTCCCGGACAGGGAGGTACGAGCAGTACTTC. Translation gives CASSSRTGRYEQYF.

Only a few counts were recorded for this clonotype. This CDR3 is CASSFSLFIEQFF. The CDR3 DNA follows: TGTGCCAGCAGCTTCTCCTTGTTCATTGAGCAGTTCTTC. This sequence joins TRBV7-2 and TRBJ2-1; D gene ambiguous. The germline V gene encodes CDR1 SGHTA and CDR2 FQGNSA. V was cut by 3 bases and J by 9 bases, with 12 bases left in between. The CDR3 length is 13 residues.

V and J are TRBV20-1 and TRBJ1-6, with a tentative D call TRBD1 (6 bases). The germline V and J ends were trimmed by 0 bases and 8 bases, with 11 bases remaining between them. In germline, CDR1 is DFQATT, CDR2 SNEGSKA (reference sequence). The CDR3 length is 14 residues. The CDR3 region is CSARDRPGDSPLHF. Here the CDR3 DNA reads TGCAGTGCTAGAGATCGTCCAGGGGATTCACCCCTCCACTTT.

This clonotype appeared many times. The rearrangement links TRBV6-1 to TRBJ2-4, with D perhaps assigned TRBD1 or TRBD2 (6 bases each). The CDR3 sequence is 13 residues long. CDR1 MNHNS and CDR2 SASEGT come from the germline V gene. Deletions cut 6 bases from V and 5 bases from J, with 11 bases between. The CDR3 region is CASRKRGENIQYF. CDR3 bases: TGTGCCAGCAGGAAGAGGGGGGAAAACATTCAGTACTTC.

This clonotype was picked up many times. The rearrangement uses TRBV6-4 and TRBJ2-1, with D perhaps assigned TRBD1 or TRBD2 (6 bases each). The V gene's germline CDR1 is MRHNA and CDR2 SNTAGT. The CDR3 extends over 14 amino acids. V lost 4 bases and J 8 bases, leaving 15 bases between the germline ends. The CDR3 loop is CASSGRWGADEQFF. The CDR3 region has the DNA TGTGCCAGCAGTGGACGCTGGGGGGCCGATGAGCAGTTCTTC.

There are many counts of this clonotype. This rearrangement joins TRBV27 to TRBJ2-1; 7 bases align to TRBD2. The V and J ends lost 5 bases and 2 bases, in that order; junction bases with no gene match: 15. The germline V gene encodes CDR1 MNHEY and CDR2 SMNVEV (reference sequence). This CDR3 spans 18 amino acids. Here the CDR3 DNA reads TGTGCCAGCAGTCTTTCCGGGGATCGGGGGGTCCCCTACAATGAGCAGTTCTTC. As protein: CASSLSGDRGVPYNEQFF.

This clonotype was found a few times. V gene TRBV14 combines with J gene TRBJ2-7; 7 bases map to TRBD1. The CDR3 length is 17 residues. Trimming took 4 bases from V and 4 from J; bases not matched to a gene: 16. CDR1 is SGHDN, CDR2 FVKESK, per germline. The CDR3 nucleotides read TGTGCCAGCAGCCCTCCTACAGGGGTCCAAAGCATTTACGAGCAGTACGTC. Translating it yields CASSPPTGVQSIYEQYV.

This clonotype was recorded many times. The rearrangement links TRBV20-1 to TRBJ2-3, with D unclear. Germline CDR1 is DFQATT and CDR2 is SNEGSKA (reference sequence). This CDR3 is built from 13 residues. CDR3: CLVPFIGADTQYF. The CDR3, as DNA: TGCCTCGTGCCCTTTATCGGTGCAGATACGCAGTATTTT.

This clonotype was detected a few times. This rearrangement joins TRBV7-9 to TRBJ2-7, with a tentative D call TRBD1 (5 bases). This CDR3 contains 13 residues. V was cut by 5 bases and J by 4 bases, with 12 bases left in between. The germline V gene has CDR1 SEHNR and CDR2 FQNEAQ (reference sequence). Here the CDR3 reads CASSQGHLYEQYV. The CDR3 DNA reads as TGTGCCAGCAGCCAAGGACACCTTTACGAGCAGTACGTC.